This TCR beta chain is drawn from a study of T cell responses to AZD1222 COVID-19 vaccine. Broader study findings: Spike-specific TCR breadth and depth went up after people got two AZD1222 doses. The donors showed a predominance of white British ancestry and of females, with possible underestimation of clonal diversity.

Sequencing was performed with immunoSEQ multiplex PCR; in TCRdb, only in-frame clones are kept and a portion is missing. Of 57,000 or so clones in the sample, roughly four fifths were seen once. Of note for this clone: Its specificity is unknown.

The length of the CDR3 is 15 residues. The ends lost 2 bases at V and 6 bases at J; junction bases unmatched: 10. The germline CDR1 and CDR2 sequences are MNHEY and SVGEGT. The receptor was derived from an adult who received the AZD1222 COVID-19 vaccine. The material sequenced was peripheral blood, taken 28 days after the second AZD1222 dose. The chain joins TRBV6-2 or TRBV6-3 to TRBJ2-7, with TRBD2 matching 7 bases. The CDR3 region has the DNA TGTGCCAGCAGTTACAACTCCGGACTAGGCGGCGAGCAGTACTTC. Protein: CASSYNSGLGGEQYF.